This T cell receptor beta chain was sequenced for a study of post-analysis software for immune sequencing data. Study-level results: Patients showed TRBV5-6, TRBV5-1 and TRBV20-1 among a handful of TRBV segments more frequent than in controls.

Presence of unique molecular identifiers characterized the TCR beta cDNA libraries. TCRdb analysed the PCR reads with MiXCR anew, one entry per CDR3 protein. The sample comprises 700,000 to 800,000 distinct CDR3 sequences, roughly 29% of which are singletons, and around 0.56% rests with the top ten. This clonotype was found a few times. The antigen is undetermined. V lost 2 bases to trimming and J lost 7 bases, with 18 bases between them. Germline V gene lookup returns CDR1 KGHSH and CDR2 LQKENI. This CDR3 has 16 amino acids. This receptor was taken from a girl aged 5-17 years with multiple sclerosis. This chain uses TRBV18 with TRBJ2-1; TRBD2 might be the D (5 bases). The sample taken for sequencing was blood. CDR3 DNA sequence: TGTGCCAGCTCACCAACTTGGGGAGAAGCGGCAAATGAGCAGTTCTTC. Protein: CASSPTWGEAANEQFF.